Sequencing of this TCR beta chain was carried out in a study of blood T cell repertoires in COVID-19. Study as a whole: The United States, Italy and Spain provided the acute and convalescent COVID-19 samples. Nucleic acid was either cDNA or gDNA, and it came from T cells, B-cell-depleted T cells, or PBMCs.

In the original processing: Amplification of reference gene primers provided the estimated nucleated cell counts. Sequenced by immunoSEQ multiplex PCR; TCRdb stores in-frame clones only, minus some. The DNA gave D and trimming, while V, J and clone size come from that table. Of roughly 25,000 clones in the sample, 92% were seen once. The CDR3 totals 17 residues. The germline V gene encodes CDR1 DFQATT and CDR2 SNEGSKA (reference sequence). Trimming removed 3 bases from V and 6 bases from J; junction bases left unmatched: 13. The sequencing input was peripheral blood. The TCR originated in a human donor in a cohort sampled during active COVID-19. This chain uses TRBV20-1 with TRBJ2-3; 12 bases match TRBD2. The CDR3 reads CSASTPLTSGGSDTQYF. The CDR3 DNA reads TGCAGTGCTAGTACCCCCCTTACTAGCGGGGGGAGTGATACGCAGTATTTT.